This TCR beta chain is from a study of tumor-infiltrating lymphocytes in primary liver carcinoma. Study-wide context: Stage T1-T3 N0M0 and a size of roughly 4 to 10 cm characterized the tumors.

Study results and limitations: Tumors carried a top-250-clone fraction significantly exceeding that of blood (p = 0.039).

Co-extraction yielded RNA and DNA from roughly 20-30 mg of unsorted bulk tissue. No treatment had been given to the patients, who were chronically infected with HBV. Trimming removed 1 base from V and 12 bases from J; junction bases left unmatched: 14. The CDR3 covers 15 residues. The V gene's germline CDR1 is MDHEN and CDR2 SYDVKM. cDNA specific to TCR beta was made from 500 ng of total RNA, with a constant-region primer employed for priming. Slightly modified ARM-PCR, run as three nested multiplex PCR rounds, produced the TCR beta libraries. For roughly 10 cycles apiece, the opening two PCR rounds ran with TRBV1-TRBV30 forward primers and a C-beta reverse primer. TCRdb itself ran the multiplex PCR reads through MiXCR, one entry per CDR3 protein. This sample has roughly 40,000 distinct CDR3 sequences, with roughly 80% found just once. For this clonotype: Antigen unknown. Being one base from a much bigger clone, this may be a read error.

What was sequenced was tumor-adjacent normal liver tissue. The clonotype originates from a woman younger than 45 with primary liver carcinoma and hepatitis B virus infection. The rearrangement links TRBV28 to TRBJ1-1, with 7 positions matching TRBD1. As DNA, the CDR3 is TGTGCCAGCAGTTTATTCGCCGGGACATCAGGGGGTACTTTCTTT. Translating gives CASSLFAGTSGGTFF. Looking up the rest from reference TRBV28 and TRBJ1-1 gives the full variable domain: DVKVTQSSRYLVKRTGEKVFLECVQDMDHENMFWYRQDPGLGLRLIYFSYDVKMKEKGDIPEGYSVSREKKERFSLILESASTNQTSMYLCASSLFAGTSGGTFFGQGTRLTVV.